The clone carrying this TCR beta chain was seen at least ten times. Its target is unknown. The V gene end was trimmed by 7 bases and the J gene end by 7 bases; junction bases not matched to a gene: 13. CDR3 length: 13 residues. CDR1 is DFQATT, CDR2 SNEGSKA, per germline (reference sequence). This entry comes from a study of identical twins. Overall study results and limits: Invariant populations such as MAIT and iNKT cells could partly muddle zero-insertion analyses.

Template switching, a step in the protocol, added a universal primer site, and cDNA carried unique molecular identifiers. TCRdb ran MiXCR on the 5' RACE reads and lists one entry per CDR3 protein. The data show 700,000 or so distinct CDR3 sequences, 21% seen once. Separately, the same data were catalogued under a study of T cells expressing NK-cell markers.

V is TRBV20-1 and J is TRBJ2-7; 7 positions agree with TRBD1. Sequenced input: PBMCs. The sequence came from a woman younger than 30 in good health. In DNA form, the CDR3 reads TGCAGTGTAAGGGGGCAGGCCTCCTGGGAGCAGTACTTC. Residues: CSVRGQASWEQYF.